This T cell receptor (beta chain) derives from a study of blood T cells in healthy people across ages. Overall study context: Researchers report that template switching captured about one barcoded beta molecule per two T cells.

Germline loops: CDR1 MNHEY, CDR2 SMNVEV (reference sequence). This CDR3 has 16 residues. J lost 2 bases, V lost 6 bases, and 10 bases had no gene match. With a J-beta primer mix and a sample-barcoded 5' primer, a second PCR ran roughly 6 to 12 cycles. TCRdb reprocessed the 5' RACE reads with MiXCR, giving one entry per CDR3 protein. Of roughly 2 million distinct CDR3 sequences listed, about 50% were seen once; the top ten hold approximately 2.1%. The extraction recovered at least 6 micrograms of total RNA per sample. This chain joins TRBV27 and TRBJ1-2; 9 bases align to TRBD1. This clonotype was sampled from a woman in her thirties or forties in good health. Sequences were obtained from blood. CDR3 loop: CASSLRRTGENYGYTF. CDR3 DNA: TGTGCCAGCAGCCTAAGACGGACAGGGGAGAACTATGGCTACACCTTC.